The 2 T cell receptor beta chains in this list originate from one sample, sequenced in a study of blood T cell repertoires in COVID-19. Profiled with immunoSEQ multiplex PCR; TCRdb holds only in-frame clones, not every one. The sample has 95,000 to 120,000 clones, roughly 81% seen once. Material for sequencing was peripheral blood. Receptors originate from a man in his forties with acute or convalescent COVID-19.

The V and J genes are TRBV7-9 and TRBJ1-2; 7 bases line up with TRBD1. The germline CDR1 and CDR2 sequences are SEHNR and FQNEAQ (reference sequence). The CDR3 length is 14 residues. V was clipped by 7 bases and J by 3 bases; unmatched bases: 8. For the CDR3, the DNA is TGTGCCAGCAACGTGCAGGGGGGCGACTATGGCTACACCTTC. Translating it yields CASNVQGGDYGYTF.

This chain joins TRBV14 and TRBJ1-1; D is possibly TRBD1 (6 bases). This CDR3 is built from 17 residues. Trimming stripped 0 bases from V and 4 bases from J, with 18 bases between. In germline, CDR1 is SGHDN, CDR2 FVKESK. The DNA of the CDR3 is TGTGCCAGCAGCCAAGATCAAGGGCAGGGGTTAGGCACTGAAGCTTTCTTT. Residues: CASSQDQGQGLGTEAFF.